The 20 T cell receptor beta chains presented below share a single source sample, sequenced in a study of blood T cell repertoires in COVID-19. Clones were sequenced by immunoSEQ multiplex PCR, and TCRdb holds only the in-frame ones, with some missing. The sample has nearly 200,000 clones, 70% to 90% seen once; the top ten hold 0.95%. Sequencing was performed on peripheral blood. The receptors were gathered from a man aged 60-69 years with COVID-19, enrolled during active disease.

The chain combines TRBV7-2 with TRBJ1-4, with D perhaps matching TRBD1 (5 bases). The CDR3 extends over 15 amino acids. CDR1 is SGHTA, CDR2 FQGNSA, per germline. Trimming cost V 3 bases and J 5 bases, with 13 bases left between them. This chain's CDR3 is CASSFTGLENEKLFF. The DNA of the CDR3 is TGTGCCAGCAGCTTTACAGGTCTAGAGAATGAAAAACTGTTTTTT.

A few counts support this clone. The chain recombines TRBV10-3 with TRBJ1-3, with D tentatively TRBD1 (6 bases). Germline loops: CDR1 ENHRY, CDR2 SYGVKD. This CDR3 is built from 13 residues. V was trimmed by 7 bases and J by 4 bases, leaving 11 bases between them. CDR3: CAITAGEGNTIYF. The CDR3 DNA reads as TGTGCCATCACCGCAGGGGAGGGAAACACCATATATTTT.

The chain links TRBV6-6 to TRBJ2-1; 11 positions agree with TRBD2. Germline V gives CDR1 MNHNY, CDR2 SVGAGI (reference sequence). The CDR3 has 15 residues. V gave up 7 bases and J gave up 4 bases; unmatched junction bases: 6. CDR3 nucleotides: TGTGCCAGCACACTAGCGGGAGCCCCGTACAATGAGCAGTTCTTC. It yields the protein CASTLAGAPYNEQFF.

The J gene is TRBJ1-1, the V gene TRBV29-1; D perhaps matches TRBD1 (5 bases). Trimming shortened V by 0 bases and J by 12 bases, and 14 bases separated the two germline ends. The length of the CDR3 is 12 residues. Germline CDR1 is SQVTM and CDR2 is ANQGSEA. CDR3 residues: CSVEDAGERTFF. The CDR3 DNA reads TGCAGCGTTGAAGATGCGGGGGAGAGAACTTTCTTT.

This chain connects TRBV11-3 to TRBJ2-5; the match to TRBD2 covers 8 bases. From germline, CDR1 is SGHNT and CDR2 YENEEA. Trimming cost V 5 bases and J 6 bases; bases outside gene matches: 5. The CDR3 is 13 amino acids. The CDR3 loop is CASSPGTRKTQYF. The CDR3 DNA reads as TGTGCCAGCAGCCCCGGGACTAGAAAGACCCAGTACTTC.

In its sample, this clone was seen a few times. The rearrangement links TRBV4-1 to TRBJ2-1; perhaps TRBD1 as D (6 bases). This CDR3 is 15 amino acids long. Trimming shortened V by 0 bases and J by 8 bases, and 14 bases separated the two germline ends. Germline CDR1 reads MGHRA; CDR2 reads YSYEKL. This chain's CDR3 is CASSQEEGTQDEQFF. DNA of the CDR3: TGCGCCAGCAGCCAAGAGGAAGGGACACAGGATGAGCAGTTCTTC.

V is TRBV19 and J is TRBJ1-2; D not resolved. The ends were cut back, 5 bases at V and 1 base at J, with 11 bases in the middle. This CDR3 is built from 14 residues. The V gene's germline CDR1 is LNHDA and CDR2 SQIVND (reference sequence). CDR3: CASSPWPRNYGYTF. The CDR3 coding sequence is TGTGCCAGTAGTCCTTGGCCCCGTAACTATGGCTACACCTTC.

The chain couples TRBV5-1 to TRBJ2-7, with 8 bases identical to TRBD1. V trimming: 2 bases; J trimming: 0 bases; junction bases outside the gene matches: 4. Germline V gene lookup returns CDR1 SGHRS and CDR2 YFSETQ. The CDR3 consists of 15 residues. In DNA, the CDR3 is TGCGCCAGCAGCTTTACCGGGACAGGCTCCTACGAGCAGTACTTC. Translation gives CASSFTGTGSYEQYF.

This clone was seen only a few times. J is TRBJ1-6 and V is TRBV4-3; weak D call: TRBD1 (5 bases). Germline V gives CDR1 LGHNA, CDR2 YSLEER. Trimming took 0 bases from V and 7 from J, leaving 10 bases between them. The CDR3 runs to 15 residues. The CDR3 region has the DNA TGCGCCAGCAGCCAAGACAGGGCTGGCAATTCACCCCTCCACTTT. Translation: CASSQDRAGNSPLHF.

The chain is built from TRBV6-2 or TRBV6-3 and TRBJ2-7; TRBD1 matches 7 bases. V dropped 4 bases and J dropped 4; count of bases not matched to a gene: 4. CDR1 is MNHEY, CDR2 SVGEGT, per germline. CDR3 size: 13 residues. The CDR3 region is CASSFGQVYEQYF. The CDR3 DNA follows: TGTGCCAGCAGTTTTGGACAGGTGTACGAGCAGTACTTC.

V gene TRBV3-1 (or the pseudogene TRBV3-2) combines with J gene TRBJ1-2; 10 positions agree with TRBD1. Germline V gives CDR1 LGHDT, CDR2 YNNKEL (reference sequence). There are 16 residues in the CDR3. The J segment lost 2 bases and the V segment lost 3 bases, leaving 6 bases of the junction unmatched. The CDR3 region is CASSQSRTGGNYGYTF. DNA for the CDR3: TGTGCCAGCAGCCAGAGTCGGACAGGGGGGAACTATGGCTACACCTTC.

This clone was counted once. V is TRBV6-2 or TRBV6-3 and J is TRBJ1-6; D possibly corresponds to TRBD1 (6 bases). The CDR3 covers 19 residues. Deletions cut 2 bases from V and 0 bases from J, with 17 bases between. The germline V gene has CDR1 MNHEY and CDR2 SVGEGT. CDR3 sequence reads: CASSYTRDKSSSYNSPLHF. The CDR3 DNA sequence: TGTGCCAGCAGTTACACCCGGGACAAATCGAGCTCCTATAATTCACCCCTCCACTTT.

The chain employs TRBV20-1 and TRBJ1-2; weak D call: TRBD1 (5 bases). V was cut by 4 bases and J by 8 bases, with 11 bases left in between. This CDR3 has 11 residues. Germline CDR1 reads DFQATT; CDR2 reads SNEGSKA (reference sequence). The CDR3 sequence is CSAIQAYGYTF. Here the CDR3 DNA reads TGCAGTGCTATACAGGCTTACGGCTACACCTTC.

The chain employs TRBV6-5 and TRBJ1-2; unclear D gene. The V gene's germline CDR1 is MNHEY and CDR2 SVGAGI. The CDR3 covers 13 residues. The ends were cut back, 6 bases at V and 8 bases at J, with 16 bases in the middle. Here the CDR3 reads CASSDLPNGGYTF. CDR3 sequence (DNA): TGTGCCAGCAGCGACCTCCCAAACGGGGGCTACACCTTC.

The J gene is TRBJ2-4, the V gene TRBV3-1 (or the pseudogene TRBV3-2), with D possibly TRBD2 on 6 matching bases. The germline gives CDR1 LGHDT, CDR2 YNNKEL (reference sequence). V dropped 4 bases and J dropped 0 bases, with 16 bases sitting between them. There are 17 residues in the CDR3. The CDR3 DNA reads TGTGCCAGCAGCCGGAAAGGAGGGGATAGAGCCAAAAACATTCAGTACTTC. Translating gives CASSRKGGDRAKNIQYF.

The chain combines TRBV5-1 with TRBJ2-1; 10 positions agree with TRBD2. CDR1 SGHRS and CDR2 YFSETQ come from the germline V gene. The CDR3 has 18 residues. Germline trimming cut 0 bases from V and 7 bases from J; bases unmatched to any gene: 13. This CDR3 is CASSLAVSGRIGRNEQFF. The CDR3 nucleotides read TGCGCCAGCAGCTTGGCCGTTAGCGGGAGGATCGGTAGAAATGAGCAGTTCTTC.

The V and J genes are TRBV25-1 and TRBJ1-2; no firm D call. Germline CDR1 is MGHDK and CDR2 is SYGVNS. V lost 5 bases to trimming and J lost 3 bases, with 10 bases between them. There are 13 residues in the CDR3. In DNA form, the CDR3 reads TGTGCCAGCAGTCCGAGGAGAGACTATGGCTACACCTTC. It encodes CASSPRRDYGYTF.

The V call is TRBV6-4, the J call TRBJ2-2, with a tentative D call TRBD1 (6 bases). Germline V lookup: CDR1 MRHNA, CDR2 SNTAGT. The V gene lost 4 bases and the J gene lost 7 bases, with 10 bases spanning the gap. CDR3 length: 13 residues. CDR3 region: CASSGQDGGELFF. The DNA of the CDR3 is TGTGCCAGCAGTGGACAGGACGGCGGGGAGCTGTTTTTT.

CDR3 bases: TGTGCCAGCAGCTCCCGGGGGACCCAAGAGACCCAGTACTTC. Translated: CASSSRGTQETQYF. This chain connects TRBV6-5 to TRBJ2-5; D is possibly TRBD2 (6 bases). Germline V CDR1 and CDR2: MNHEY, SVGAGI. This CDR3 spans 14 amino acids. Trimming took 6 bases from V and 1 from J, leaving 12 bases between them.

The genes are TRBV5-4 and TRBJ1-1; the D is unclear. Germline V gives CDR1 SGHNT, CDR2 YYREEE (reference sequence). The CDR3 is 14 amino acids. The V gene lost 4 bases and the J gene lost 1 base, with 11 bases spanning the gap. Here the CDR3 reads CASSPRAGNTEAFF. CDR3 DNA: TGTGCCAGCAGCCCGAGGGCAGGGAACACTGAAGCTTTCTTT. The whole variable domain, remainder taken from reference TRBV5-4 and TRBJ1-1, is ETGVTQSPTHLIKTRGQQVTLRCSSQSGHNTVSWYQQALGQGPQFIFQYYREEENGRGNFPPRFSGLQFPNYSSELNVNALELDDSALYLCASSPRAGNTEAFFGQGTRLTVV.